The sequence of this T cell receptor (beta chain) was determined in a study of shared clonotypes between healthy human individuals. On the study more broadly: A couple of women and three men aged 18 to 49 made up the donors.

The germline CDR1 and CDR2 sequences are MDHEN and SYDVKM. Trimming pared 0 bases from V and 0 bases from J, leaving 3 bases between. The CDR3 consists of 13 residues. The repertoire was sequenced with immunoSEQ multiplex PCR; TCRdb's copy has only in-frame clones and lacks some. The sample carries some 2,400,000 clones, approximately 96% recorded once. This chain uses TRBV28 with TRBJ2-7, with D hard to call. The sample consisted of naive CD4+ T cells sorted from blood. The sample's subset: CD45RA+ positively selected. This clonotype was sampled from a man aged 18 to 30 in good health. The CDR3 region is CASSLWDSYEQYF. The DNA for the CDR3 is TGTGCCAGCAGTTTATGGGACTCCTACGAGCAGTACTTC. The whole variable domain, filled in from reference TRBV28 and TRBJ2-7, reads DVKVTQSSRYLVKRTGEKVFLECVQDMDHENMFWYRQDPGLGLRLIYFSYDVKMKEKGDIPEGYSVSREKKERFSLILESASTNQTSMYLCASSLWDSYEQYFGPGTRLTVT.